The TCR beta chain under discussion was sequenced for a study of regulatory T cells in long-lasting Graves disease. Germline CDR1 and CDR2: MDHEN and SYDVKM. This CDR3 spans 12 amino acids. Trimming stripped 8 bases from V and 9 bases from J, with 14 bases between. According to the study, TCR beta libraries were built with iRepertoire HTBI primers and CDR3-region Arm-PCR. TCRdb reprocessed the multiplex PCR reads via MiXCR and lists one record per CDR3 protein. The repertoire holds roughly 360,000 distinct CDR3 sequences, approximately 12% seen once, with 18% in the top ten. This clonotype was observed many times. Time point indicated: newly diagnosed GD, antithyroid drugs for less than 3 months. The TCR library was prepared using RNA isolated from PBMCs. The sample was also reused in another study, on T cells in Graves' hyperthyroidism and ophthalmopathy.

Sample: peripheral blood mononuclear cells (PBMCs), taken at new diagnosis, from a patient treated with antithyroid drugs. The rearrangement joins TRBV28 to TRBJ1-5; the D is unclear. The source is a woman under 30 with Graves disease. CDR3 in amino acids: CASYRRAGPQHF. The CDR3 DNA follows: TGTGCCAGCTACCGGAGGGCGGGGCCCCAGCATTTT. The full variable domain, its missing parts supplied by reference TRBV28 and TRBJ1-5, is DVKVTQSSRYLVKRTGEKVFLECVQDMDHENMFWYRQDPGLGLRLIYFSYDVKMKEKGDIPEGYSVSREKKERFSLILESASTNQTSMYLCASYRRAGPQHFGDGTRLSIL.